The 14 T cell receptor beta chains in this list originate from one sample, sequenced in a study of blood T cell repertoires in COVID-19. Sequencing was performed with immunoSEQ multiplex PCR; in TCRdb, only in-frame clones are kept and a portion is missing. The table lists about 220,000 clones, 84% of them singletons, with approximately 10% in the top ten. Sequencing was carried out using peripheral blood. Receptors were obtained from a man aged 50-59 years with active or convalescent COVID-19.

This chain connects TRBV4-1 to TRBJ2-1; possible D gene TRBD1, 6 bases. Trimming stripped 0 bases from V and 7 bases from J, with 16 bases between. Germline CDR1 and CDR2: MGHRA and YSYEKL. CDR3 length equals 16 residues. The CDR3 is CASSQDYSRGPNEQFF. CDR3 nucleotide sequence: TGCGCCAGCAGCCAAGATTATTCCAGGGGCCCAAATGAGCAGTTCTTC.

This chain connects TRBV29-1 to TRBJ2-1; 12 bases are shared with TRBD1. The CDR3 length is 14 residues. From germline, CDR1 is SQVTM and CDR2 ANQGSEA. The ends lost 4 bases at V and 6 bases at J; junction bases unmatched: 4. The CDR3 DNA is TGCAGCGTTGGGGACAGGGGGCTCCCCAATGAGCAGTTCTTC. Encoded protein: CSVGDRGLPNEQFF.

The chain employs TRBV14 and TRBJ1-1, with TRBD1 matching over 10 bases. Germline CDR1 and CDR2: SGHDN and FVKESK. CDR3 size: 13 residues. Germline trimming cut 4 bases from V and 5 bases from J; bases unmatched to any gene: 1. The DNA for the CDR3 is TGTGCCAGCAGCCGGGACAGGGGTACTGAAGCTTTCTTT. This codes for CASSRDRGTEAFF.

The CDR3 bases are TGTGCCAGCAGCTTGATGGGCAACAACTATGGCTACACCTTC. Encoded protein: CASSLMGNNYGYTF. The rearrangement uses TRBV5-6 and TRBJ1-2, with D unclear. This CDR3 has 14 residues. V lost 1 base and J 2 bases, leaving 9 bases between the germline ends. Germline V lookup: CDR1 SGHDT, CDR2 YYEEEE.

The J gene is TRBJ1-4, the V gene TRBV11-2, with a weak D call TRBD1 (5 bases). CDR3 length equals 15 residues. CDR1 and CDR2 (germline): SGHAT, FQNNGV. With 0 bases removed from V and 7 bases from J, the gap between germline ends came to 12 bases. CDR3 residues: CASSLEGGTVEKLFF. The CDR3 region has the DNA TGTGCCAGCAGCTTAGAGGGGGGGACCGTTGAAAAACTGTTTTTT.

The chain is built from TRBV14 and TRBJ2-7; TRBD2 matches 8 bases. The CDR3 extends over 20 amino acids. Germline CDR1 reads SGHDN; CDR2 reads FVKESK. V was pared by 4 bases and J by 2 bases, with 22 bases of the junction left unmatched. CDR3 DNA sequence: TGTGCCAGCAGCCTCGAGAGGGGGGGGCACCTGCGGGAGGCGCCCTACGAGCAGTACTTC. Its protein product is CASSLERGGHLREAPYEQYF.

This clone was detected only once. The V gene is TRBV15, the J gene TRBJ1-3; D is possibly TRBD1 (5 bases). Germline lookup yields CDR1 LNHNV and CDR2 YYDKDF (reference sequence). V gave up 1 base and J gave up 3 bases, with 10 bases separating them. The CDR3 length is 15 residues. The CDR3 nucleotides are TGTGCCACCAGCAGAGTTCGAAGGGGTGGAAACACCATATATTTT. It specifies CATSRVRRGGNTIYF.

V is TRBV7-6 and J is TRBJ2-7; 9 bases are shared with TRBD2. There are 16 residues in the CDR3. Germline lookup yields CDR1 SGHVS and CDR2 FNYEAQ. J gave up 0 bases and V 0 bases, and 3 bases lay outside the gene matches. In DNA form, the CDR3 reads TGTGCCAGCAGCTTAGCCCCTAGCGGGAACTCCTACGAGCAGTACTTC. It is translated as CASSLAPSGNSYEQYF.

V usage is TRBV28 and J usage is TRBJ1-5; tentatively, D is TRBD1 (5 bases). The germline V gene has CDR1 MDHEN and CDR2 SYDVKM. The CDR3 is 15 amino acids. Trimming shortened V by 4 bases and J by 6 bases, and 16 bases separated the two germline ends. In nucleotides, the CDR3 is TGTGCCAGCAGTTCCAGGGCATGGCCGGGTCAGCCCCAGCATTTT. Amino acids: CASSSRAWPGQPQHF.

This clone was seen a handful of times. The genes are TRBV18 and TRBJ2-5; TRBD2 is a possible D gene (5 bases). The V and J ends lost 3 bases and 7 bases respectively, with 15 bases between them. This CDR3 has 14 amino acids. CDR1 and CDR2 from the germline V gene are KGHSH and LQKENI. CDR3 in amino acids: CASSPPVGSVTQYF. DNA of the CDR3: TGTGCCAGCTCACCTCCTGTGGGGAGTGTGACCCAGTACTTC. The whole variable domain, remainder taken from reference TRBV18 and TRBJ2-5, is NAGVMQNPRHLVRRRGQEARLRCSPMKGHSHVYWYRQLPEEGLKFMVYLQKENIIDESGMPKERFSAEFPKEGPSILRIQQVVRGDSAAYFCASSPPVGSVTQYFGPGTRLLVL.

As DNA, the CDR3 is TGTGCCAGTCGGACAGGGGCAACTAATGAAAAACTGTTTTTT. Translation gives CASRTGATNEKLFF. The chain recombines TRBV28 with TRBJ1-4; 9 nucleotides match TRBD1. The CDR3 loop spans 14 amino acids. After removal of 9 bases from V and 0 bases from J, the junction contained 2 bases not matched to a gene. Germline assignment: CDR1 MDHEN and CDR2 SYDVKM.

The chain has TRBV6-5 and TRBJ1-1; maybe TRBD1 (5 bases). The CDR3 length is 14 residues. The germline V gene encodes CDR1 MNHEY and CDR2 SVGAGI. Trimming took 7 bases from V and 3 from J, leaving 15 bases between them. The CDR3 loop is CASTTGGGYTEAFF. In nucleotides, the CDR3 is TGTGCCAGCACTACAGGCGGGGGGTACACTGAAGCTTTCTTT.

V is TRBV19 and J is TRBJ1-5, with D uncertain. The length of the CDR3 is 15 residues. Per germline, CDR1 LNHDA and CDR2 SQIVND (reference sequence). The V end was cut by 0 bases, the J end by 0 bases, with 6 bases between. Here the CDR3 DNA reads TGTGCCAGTAGTATAGACGAGTATAGCAATCAGCCCCAGCATTTT. This gives the protein CASSIDEYSNQPQHF.

The V gene is TRBV6-1, the J gene TRBJ2-2; possible D gene TRBD1, 5 bases. The CDR3 covers 19 residues. The germline gives CDR1 MNHNS, CDR2 SASEGT. Trimming stripped 0 bases from V and 6 bases from J, with 23 bases between. The DNA for the CDR3 is TGTGCCAGCAGTGAAGCCCTTGTGCAGGGTCCCTATCAGTCCGGGGAGCTGTTTTTT. Encoded protein: CASSEALVQGPYQSGELFF.